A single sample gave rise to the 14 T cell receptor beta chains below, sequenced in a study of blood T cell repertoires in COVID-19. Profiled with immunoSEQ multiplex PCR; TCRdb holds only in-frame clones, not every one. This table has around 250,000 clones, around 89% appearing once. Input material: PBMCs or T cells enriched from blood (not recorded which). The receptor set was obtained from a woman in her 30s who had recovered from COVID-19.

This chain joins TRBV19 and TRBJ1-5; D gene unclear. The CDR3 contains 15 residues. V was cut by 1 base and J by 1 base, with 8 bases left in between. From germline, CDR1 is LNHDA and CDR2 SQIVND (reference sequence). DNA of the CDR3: TGTGCCAGTAGTATAGTGGGTAGCAGCAATCAGCCCCAGCATTTT. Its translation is CASSIVGSSNQPQHF.

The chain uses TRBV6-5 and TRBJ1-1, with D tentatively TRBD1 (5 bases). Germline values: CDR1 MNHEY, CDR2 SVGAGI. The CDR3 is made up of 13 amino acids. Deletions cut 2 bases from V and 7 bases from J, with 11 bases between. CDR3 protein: CASSYPGHDEAFF. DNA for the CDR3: TGTGCCAGCAGTTACCCTGGACACGATGAAGCTTTCTTT.

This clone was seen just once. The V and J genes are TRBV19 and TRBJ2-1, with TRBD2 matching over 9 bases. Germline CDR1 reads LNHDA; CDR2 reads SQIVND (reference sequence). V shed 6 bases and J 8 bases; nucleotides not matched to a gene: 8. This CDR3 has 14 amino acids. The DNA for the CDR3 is TGTGCCAGTAGAGCGGCGGGAGGGTTTTATGAGCAGTTCTTC. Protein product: CASRAAGGFYEQFF. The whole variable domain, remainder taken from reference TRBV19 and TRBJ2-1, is DGGITQSPKYLFRKEGQNVTLSCEQNLNHDAMYWYRQDPGQGLRLIYYSQIVNDFQKGDIAEGYSVSREKKESFPLTVTSAQKNPTAFYLCASRAAGGFYEQFFGPGTRLTVL.

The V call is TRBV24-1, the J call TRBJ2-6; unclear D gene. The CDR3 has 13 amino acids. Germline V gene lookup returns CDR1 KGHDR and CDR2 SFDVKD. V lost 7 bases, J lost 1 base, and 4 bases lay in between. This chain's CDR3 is CATRQSGANVLTF. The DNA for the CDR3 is TGTGCCACCAGGCAGTCTGGGGCCAACGTCCTGACTTTC.

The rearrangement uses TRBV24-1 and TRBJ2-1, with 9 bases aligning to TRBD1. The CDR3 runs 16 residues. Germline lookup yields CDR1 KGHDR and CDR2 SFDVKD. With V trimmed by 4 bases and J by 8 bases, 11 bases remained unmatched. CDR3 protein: CATSDSDRGYWDEQFF. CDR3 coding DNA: TGTGCCACCAGTGACTCGGACAGGGGATATTGGGATGAGCAGTTCTTC.

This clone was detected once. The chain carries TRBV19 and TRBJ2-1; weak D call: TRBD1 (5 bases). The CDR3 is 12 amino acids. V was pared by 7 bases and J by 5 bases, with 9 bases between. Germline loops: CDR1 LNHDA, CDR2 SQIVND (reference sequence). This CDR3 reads CASKQVDNEQFF. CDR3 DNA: TGTGCCAGTAAACAGGTCGACAATGAGCAGTTCTTC.

The CDR3 DNA follows: TGTGCCAGCAGCCAAGATGGATCCGGGGTGGGTCAGCCCCAGCATTTT. This encodes CASSQDGSGVGQPQHF. The chain couples TRBV3-1 (or the pseudogene TRBV3-2) to TRBJ1-5; D not resolved. Germline V gene sequence: CDR1 LGHDT, CDR2 YNNKEL (reference sequence). This CDR3 is built from 16 residues. V lost 0 bases to trimming and J lost 6 bases, with 15 bases between them.

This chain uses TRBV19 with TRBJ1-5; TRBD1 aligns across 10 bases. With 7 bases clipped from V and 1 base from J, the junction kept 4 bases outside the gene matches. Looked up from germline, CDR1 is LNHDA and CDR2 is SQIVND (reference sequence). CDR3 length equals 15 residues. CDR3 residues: CASTWTGGSNQPQHF. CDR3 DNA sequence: TGTGCCAGTACCTGGACAGGGGGAAGCAATCAGCCCCAGCATTTT.

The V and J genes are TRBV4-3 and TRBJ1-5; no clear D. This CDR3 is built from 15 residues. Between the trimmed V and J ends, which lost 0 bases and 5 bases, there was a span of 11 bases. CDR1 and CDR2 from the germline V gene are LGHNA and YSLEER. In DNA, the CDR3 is TGCGCCAGCAGCCAAGATCGAGGGATGGATCAGCCCCAGCATTTT. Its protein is CASSQDRGMDQPQHF.

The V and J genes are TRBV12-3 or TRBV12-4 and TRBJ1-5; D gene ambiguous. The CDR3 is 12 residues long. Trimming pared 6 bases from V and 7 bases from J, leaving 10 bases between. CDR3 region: CASSTTPQPQHF. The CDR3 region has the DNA TGTGCCAGCAGCACGACACCCCAGCCCCAGCATTTT.

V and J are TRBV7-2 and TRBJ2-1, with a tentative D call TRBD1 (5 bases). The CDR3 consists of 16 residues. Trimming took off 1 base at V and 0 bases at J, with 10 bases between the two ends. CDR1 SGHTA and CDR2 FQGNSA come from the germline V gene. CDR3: CASSLVGRASYNEQFF. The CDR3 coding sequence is TGTGCCAGCAGCTTAGTAGGCAGGGCCTCCTACAATGAGCAGTTCTTC.

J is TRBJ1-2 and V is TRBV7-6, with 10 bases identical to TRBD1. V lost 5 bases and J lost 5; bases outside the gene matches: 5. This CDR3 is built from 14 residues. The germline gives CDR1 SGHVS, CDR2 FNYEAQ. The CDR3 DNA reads TGTGCCAGCAGCGAGGGACAGGGGACGTATGGCTACACCTTC. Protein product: CASSEGQGTYGYTF. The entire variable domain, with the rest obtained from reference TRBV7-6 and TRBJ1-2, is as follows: GAGVSQSPRYKVTKRGQDVALRCDPISGHVSLYWYRQALGQGPEFLTYFNYEAQQDKSGLPNDRFSAERPEGSISTLTIQRTEQRDSAMYRCASSEGQGTYGYTFGSGTRLTVV.

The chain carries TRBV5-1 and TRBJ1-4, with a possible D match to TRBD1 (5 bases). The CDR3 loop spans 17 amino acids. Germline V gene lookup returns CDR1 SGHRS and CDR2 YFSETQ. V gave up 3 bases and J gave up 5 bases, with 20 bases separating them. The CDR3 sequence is CASSWQGISSSNEKLFF. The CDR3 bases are TGCGCCAGCAGCTGGCAGGGTATCTCTTCTTCAAATGAAAAACTGTTTTTT.

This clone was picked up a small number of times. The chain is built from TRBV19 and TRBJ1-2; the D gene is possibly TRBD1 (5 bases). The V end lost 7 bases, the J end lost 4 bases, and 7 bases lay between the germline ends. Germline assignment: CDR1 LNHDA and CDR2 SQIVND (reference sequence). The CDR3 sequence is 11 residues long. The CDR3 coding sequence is TGTGCCAGTACCGACAGCTATGGCTACACCTTC. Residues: CASTDSYGYTF.